This T cell receptor (beta chain) was observed in a study of T-cell memory formation after mild COVID-19. The wider study: TCR clusters were largely donor specific.

Regarding the study as a whole: Later expanders leaned toward CD4+, whereas clones contracting from day 15 to 85 were balanced CD4/CD8. Mainly in CM and EM were contracting CD4+ clones; CD8+ were in EMRA.

The 5'RACE method, run with constant-segment primers, produced TCR alpha and TCR beta cDNA libraries (carrying sample barcodes and UMIs). TCRdb re-analysed the 5' RACE reads in MiXCR, keeping a single row per CDR3 protein. The sample has hundreds of thousands of distinct CDR3 sequences, 15% to 20% seen once. As concerns this clonotype: What it recognizes is unknown.

The CDR3 contains 13 residues. Trimming pared 8 bases from V and 3 bases from J, leaving 14 bases between. CDR1 and CDR2 (germline): ENHRY, SYGVKD. The specimen sequenced was PBMCs or a T cell subset sorted from them (not recorded which). The clonotype comes from an adult woman who had mild COVID-19 (a few samples of this study predate the infection). Cell type and time point are not known. The chain employs TRBV10-3 and TRBJ2-7; weak D call: TRBD1 (5 bases). The CDR3 protein is CAIGSDSNYEQYF. As DNA, the CDR3 is TGTGCCATCGGCTCCGACAGTAACTACGAGCAGTACTTC.